Detailed here is one T cell receptor beta chain. Its antigen remains unidentified. This entry belongs to a study of a mutant IDH1 vaccine in newly diagnosed glioma. Overall study: Following radiotherapy alone, or alongside temozolomide cycles, vaccination was started after an interval of 4-6 weeks. The earlier regimen, radiotherapy, temozolomide, or both, was most often both. Of the patients given treatment, around 60% were male and about 38% were female, and a mean age of around 44 years was recorded.

The time point was: week 47, end of study. Every vaccine dose comprised 300 ug of mutant IDH1 20-mer peptide plus topical imiquimod. Clones were sequenced by immunoSEQ multiplex PCR, and TCRdb holds only the in-frame ones, with some missing. The repertoire holds approximately 80,000 clones, with approximately 75% as singletons. Trimming took off 6 bases at V and 0 bases at J, with 12 bases between the two ends. Germline V lookup: CDR1 LNHDA, CDR2 SQIVND (reference sequence). The CDR3 totals 15 residues. The clonotype originates from a man aged 40-55 years with glioma. The sample was PBMCs, taken from a glioma patient whose treatment included an IDH1 peptide vaccine. The gene calls are TRBV19 and TRBJ2-1; a weak D match, TRBD1 (6 bases). CDR3 loop: CASRVDRSSYNEQFF. CDR3 DNA: TGTGCCAGTAGGGTCGACAGGAGCTCCTACAATGAGCAGTTCTTC.